This T cell receptor (beta chain) was observed in a study of CD8 T cells in Susac syndrome. RNA totalling 0.5 to 1 ug underwent reverse transcription with random hexamers. The immunoSEQ assay covered 54 Vbeta and 13 Jbeta segments for CDR3. Using its own MiXCR run on the immunoSEQ multiplex PCR reads, TCRdb lists one record per CDR3 protein. The sample yields approximately 260,000 distinct CDR3 sequences, 90% to 97% seen once. Diagnostic criteria for definite or probable disease, in their recently defined form, were met by the patients with Susac syndrome. CD8+ and CD4+ T cells were negatively isolated; TEMRA cells were FACS-enriched. This clonotype was observed a single time. The CDR3 spans 12 residues. The germline V gene has CDR1 DFQATT and CDR2 SNEGSKA (reference sequence). V gave up 1 base and J gave up 7 bases, with 10 bases separating them.

The rearrangement joins TRBV20-1 to TRBJ1-2; D not resolved. The receptor comes from a human donor with Susac syndrome. The sample was CD4+ T cells from PBMCs. The CDR3 DNA follows: TGCAGTGCTAGAGCGACCCCGATTGGCTACACCTTC. The encoded protein is CSARATPIGYTF.